This T cell receptor beta chain was profiled in a study of beta chain features in type 1 diabetes. Details on this clone: The target antigen is unknown.

This CDR3 is built from 12 residues. Between the trimmed V and J ends, which lost 9 bases and 11 bases, there was a span of 14 bases. CDR1 is SNHLY and CDR2 is FYNNEI in the germline V gene. cDNA synthesis used the whole RNA isolate, giving expressed TCRB sequences. Only in-frame clones appear in the TCRdb table, and some are missing; sequencing was by immunoSEQ multiplex PCR. The table records approximately 730,000 clones, around an eighth of them present only once. Overall study results and limits: All four CD4+ subsets of Type 1 diabetes patients contained TCRB CDR3s that were moderately but significantly shorter.

Sequencing input: naive CD4+ T cells from blood. The V call is TRBV2, the J call TRBJ1-6, with D possibly matching TRBD1 (6 bases). This TCR was recovered from a man aged 18 to 29 with type 1 diabetes. The CDR3 DNA reads as TGTGCCAGTTCCTTAGGGGGGGCACCCCTCCACTTT. Translating it yields CASSLGGAPLHF.